This T cell receptor beta chain stems from a study of regulatory T cells in long-lasting Graves disease. Time point reported: newly diagnosed GD, antithyroid drugs for less than 3 months. PBMC-extracted RNA yielded the TCR library. Per germline, CDR1 SGHNT and CDR2 YENEEA. There are 15 residues in the CDR3. The V and J ends lost 3 bases and 7 bases respectively, with 19 bases between them. TCR beta libraries were built with iRepertoire HTBI primers and Arm-PCR of CDR3 regions. One entry per CDR3 protein results from TCRdb running MiXCR on the multiplex PCR reads. The sample holds around 400,000 distinct CDR3 sequences, 15% seen once. About this clonotype: A read error may be the cause here, since a much bigger clone is one base away.

In addition, the sample was reused for a study of T cells in Graves' hyperthyroidism and ophthalmopathy. As that study records: Carried out on the TCR CDR3, a first-round RT-PCR used the HTBI primer set.

This sample comprised peripheral blood mononuclear cells (PBMCs), obtained at new diagnosis, from a patient treated with antithyroid drugs. This chain uses TRBV11-3 with TRBJ2-7; D possibly corresponds to TRBD2 (6 bases). The source is a middle-aged woman with Graves disease. The CDR3 DNA reads TGTGCCAGCAGCTTCCGGGACTCTGGCAACAATGAGCAGTACTTC. This gives the protein CASSFRDSGNNEQYF.